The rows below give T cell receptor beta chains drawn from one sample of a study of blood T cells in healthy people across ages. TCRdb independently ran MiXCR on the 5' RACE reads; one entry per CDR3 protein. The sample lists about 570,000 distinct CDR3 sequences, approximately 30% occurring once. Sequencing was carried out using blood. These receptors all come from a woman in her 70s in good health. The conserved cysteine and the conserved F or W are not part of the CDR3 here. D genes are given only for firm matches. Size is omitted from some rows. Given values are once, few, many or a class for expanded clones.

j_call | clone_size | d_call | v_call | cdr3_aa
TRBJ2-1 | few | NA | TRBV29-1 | SVGVGTSSYNEQF
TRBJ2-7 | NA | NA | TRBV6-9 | ASSYSKVRAQTYEQY
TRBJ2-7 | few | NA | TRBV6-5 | ASSYSLGSSRRH
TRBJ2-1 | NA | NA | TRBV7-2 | ASSSSRSAGNNEQF
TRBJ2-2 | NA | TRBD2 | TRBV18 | ASSLPGGSKNTGELF
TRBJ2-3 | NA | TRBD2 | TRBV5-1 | ASSASGLATDTQY
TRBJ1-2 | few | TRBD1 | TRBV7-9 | ASSLHDRAPYGYT
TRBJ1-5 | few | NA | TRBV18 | ASSPPGQPQH
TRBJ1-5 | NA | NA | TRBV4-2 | ASSQDGEKGNQPQH
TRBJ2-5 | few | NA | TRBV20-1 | SATRTKETQY
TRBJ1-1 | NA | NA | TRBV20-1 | SASDRQTDEAF
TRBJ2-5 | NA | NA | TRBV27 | ASSKVGETQY
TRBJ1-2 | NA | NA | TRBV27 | ASPKQGICKKTFENYGYT
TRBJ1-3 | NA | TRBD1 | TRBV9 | ASSEAPTGAGNTIY
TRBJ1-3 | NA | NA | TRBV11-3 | ASTQLSGNTIY
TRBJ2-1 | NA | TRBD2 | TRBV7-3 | ASSTSGGAFNEQF
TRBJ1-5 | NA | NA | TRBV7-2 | ASSLNSFGQPQH
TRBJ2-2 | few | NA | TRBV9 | ASSVEGRRTGELF
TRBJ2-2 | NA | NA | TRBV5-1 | ASSLRLGQGSGELF
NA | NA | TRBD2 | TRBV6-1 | ASSVLAGRGETQY
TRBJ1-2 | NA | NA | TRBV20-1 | SAVSGLIKGYT
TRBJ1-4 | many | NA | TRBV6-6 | ASSATNEKLF
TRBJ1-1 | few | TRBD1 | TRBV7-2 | ASSGQALNTEAF
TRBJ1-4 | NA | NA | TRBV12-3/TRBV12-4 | ASSFWANEKLF
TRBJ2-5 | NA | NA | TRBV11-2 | ASSLSKSASY
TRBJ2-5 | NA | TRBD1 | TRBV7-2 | ASSMGTVQETQY
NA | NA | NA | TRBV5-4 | ASSTAQGYEQY
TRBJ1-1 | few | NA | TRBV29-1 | SVATSQNTEAF
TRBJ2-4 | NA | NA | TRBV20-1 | SAGNLAKNIQY
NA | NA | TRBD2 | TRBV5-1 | ASSPGGIDNEQY
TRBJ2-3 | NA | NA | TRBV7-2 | ASSLGGGYADTQY
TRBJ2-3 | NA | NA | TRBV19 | ASSIGVSSTDTQY
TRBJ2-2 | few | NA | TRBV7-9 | ASSRTTGELF
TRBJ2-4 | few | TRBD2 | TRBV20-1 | SAAGDQAKNIQY
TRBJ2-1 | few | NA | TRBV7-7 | ASSLDRRNEQF
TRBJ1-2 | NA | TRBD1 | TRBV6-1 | ASQQGLAYGYT
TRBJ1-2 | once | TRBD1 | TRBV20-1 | SANRGRLGYGYT
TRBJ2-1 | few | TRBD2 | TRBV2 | ASSDRRGAGFGEQF
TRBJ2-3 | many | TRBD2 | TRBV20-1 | SATSGGWTDTQY
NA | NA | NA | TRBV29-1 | SGQGSTNSESETQY
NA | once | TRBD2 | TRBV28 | AGSLDSGGNEQF
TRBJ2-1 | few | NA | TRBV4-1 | ASSQDSGAIYNERF
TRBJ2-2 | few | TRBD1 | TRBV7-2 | ASSFRQGAGTGELF
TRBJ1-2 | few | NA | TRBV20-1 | SASLSSRGYT
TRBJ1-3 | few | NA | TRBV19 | ASSISLASSGNTIY
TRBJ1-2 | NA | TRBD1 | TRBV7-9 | ASSEGQTSLWGYT
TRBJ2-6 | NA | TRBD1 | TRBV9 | ASTARGDRATSGANVLT
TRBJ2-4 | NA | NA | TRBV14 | ASSQFSGMFQNIQY
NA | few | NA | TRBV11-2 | ASSSSTGNYEQY
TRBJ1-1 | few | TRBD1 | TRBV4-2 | ASDHADRGLSEAF
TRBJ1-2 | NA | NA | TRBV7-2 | ASSLDSRVNNGYT
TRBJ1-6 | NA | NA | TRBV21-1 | ASSKRRGQDDSPLH
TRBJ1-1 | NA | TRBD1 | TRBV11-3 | ASSLGQGFQRAF
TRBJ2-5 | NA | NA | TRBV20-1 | SARDPRGFQETQY
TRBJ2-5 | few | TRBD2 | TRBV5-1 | ASSSGYSGGEKTQY
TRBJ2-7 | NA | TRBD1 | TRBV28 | ASSLTGGPRGNEQY
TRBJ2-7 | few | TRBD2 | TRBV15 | ATSRVGRGYEQY
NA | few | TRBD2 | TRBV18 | ASSVAGGHEQY